A single sample is the source of the 30 T cell receptor beta chains below, sequenced in a study of T cell responses to AZD1222 COVID-19 vaccine (dated by TCRdb to the early 2020s). The meaning of the sample's time point label: baseline before first vaccination. Library preparation used the immunoSEQ multiplex PCR assay. Entries here come from immuneACCESS through TCRdb and include only in-frame sequences with V and J called. Some clones fail to appear in such tables; in the studies checked, an unresolved V gene covers under half of the shortfall, and the cause of the remainder is unknown. The sample table records roughly 150,000 clones; more than 90% of these occur just once. The ten biggest clones cover 1.6% of the sample. The material sequenced was peripheral blood, taken on day 0 of AZD1222 vaccination. Receptors were obtained from an adult in good health.

The genes are TRBV7-2 and TRBJ2-7; possible D gene TRBD2, 5 bases. Germline CDR1 and CDR2: SGHTA and FQGNSA. The ends were cut back, 6 bases at V and 5 bases at J, with 20 bases in the middle. The length of the CDR3 is 15 residues. The CDR3 reads CASSQTRTGSHEQYF. Written as DNA, the CDR3 is TGTGCCAGCAGTCAAACCAGGACGGGGTCCCACGAGCAGTACTTC.

The chain is built from TRBV5-1 and TRBJ1-2; the D gene is possibly TRBD1 (5 bases). V was shortened by 0 bases and J by 5 bases, with 11 bases between the two germline ends. Germline V CDR1 and CDR2: SGHRS, YFSETQ. The CDR3 totals 14 residues. CDR3 sequence reads: CASSLEGQDYGYTF. CDR3 DNA: TGCGCCAGCAGCTTGGAGGGGCAGGATTATGGCTACACCTTC.

This clone was detected only a few times. The chain has TRBV7-2 and TRBJ1-6; no clear D gene. The CDR3 loop spans 16 amino acids. Germline CDR1 reads SGHTA; CDR2 reads FQGNSA. Trimming took 3 bases from V and 7 from J, leaving 16 bases between them. The CDR3 here is CASSFRQPSKNSPLHF. The CDR3 bases are TGTGCCAGCAGCTTTCGGCAGCCTAGTAAAAATTCACCCCTCCACTTT.

The rearrangement links TRBV19 to TRBJ2-1; D gene ambiguous. The V and J ends lost 6 bases and 4 bases respectively, with 16 bases between them. Per germline, CDR1 LNHDA and CDR2 SQIVND (reference sequence). This CDR3 region has 15 residues. For the CDR3, the DNA is TGTGCCAGTAGCCCCGGCAGCCAGATATACAATGAGCAGTTCTTC. Protein: CASSPGSQIYNEQFF.

The chain uses TRBV5-1 and TRBJ2-1; TRBD1 matches at 8 bases. Germline-derived CDR1 and CDR2 are SGHRS and YFSETQ. Trimming at V came to 0 bases and at J to 8 bases, leaving 4 bases not matched to a gene. The CDR3 runs to 14 residues. The CDR3, as DNA: TGCGCCAGCAGCTTGGGACAGGGGAGAGATGAGCAGTTCTTC. This encodes CASSLGQGRDEQFF.

This chain links TRBV10-2 with TRBJ1-3; 9 bases map to TRBD1. The CDR3 consists of 15 residues. The germline V gene encodes CDR1 WSHSY and CDR2 SAAADI. Germline trimming cut 5 bases from V and 1 base from J; bases unmatched to any gene: 3. CDR3 amino acids: CASSPTGGSGNTIYF. CDR3 sequence (DNA): TGCGCCAGCAGTCCGACAGGGGGATCTGGAAACACCATATATTTT.

This clone has just one count. The rearrangement links TRBV10-3 to TRBJ1-2; D gene ambiguous. The V gene's germline CDR1 is ENHRY and CDR2 SYGVKD. The CDR3 has 12 residues. V lost 6 bases and J 8 bases, leaving 13 bases between the germline ends. CDR3 DNA: TGTGCCATCAGAATTGGTGGTCTCGGCTACACCTTC. It encodes CAIRIGGLGYTF.

V and J are TRBV18 and TRBJ1-4, with D tentatively TRBD1 (5 bases). V was shortened by 4 bases and J by 0 bases, with 12 bases between the two germline ends. In germline, CDR1 is KGHSH, CDR2 LQKENI. The CDR3 is made up of 16 amino acids. In DNA, the CDR3 is TGTGCCAGCTCACGGGACCCCCCTGCAACTAATGAAAAACTGTTTTTT. It translates to CASSRDPPATNEKLFF.

This chain links TRBV19 with TRBJ1-6; no clear D. The V gene lost 6 bases and the J gene lost 2 bases, with 5 bases spanning the gap. Germline V gives CDR1 LNHDA, CDR2 SQIVND (reference sequence). The CDR3 consists of 13 residues. The CDR3 sequence: CASRGTYNSPLHF. The CDR3 bases are TGTGCCAGTAGGGGGACCTATAATTCACCCCTCCACTTT. Combining the CDR3 with reference TRBV19 and TRBJ1-6 gives the whole variable domain DGGITQSPKYLFRKEGQNVTLSCEQNLNHDAMYWYRQDPGQGLRLIYYSQIVNDFQKGDIAEGYSVSREKKESFPLTVTSAQKNPTAFYLCASRGTYNSPLHFGNGTRLTVT.

This clone occurred once. The chain carries TRBV5-1 and TRBJ2-2, with TRBD2 as a possible D gene (5 bases). The CDR3 contains 14 residues. The germline gives CDR1 SGHRS, CDR2 YFSETQ. Between the trimmed V and J ends, which lost 3 bases and 4 bases, there was a span of 10 bases. The CDR3 loop is CASSSPGITGELFF. Written as DNA, the CDR3 is TGCGCCAGCAGCTCCCCGGGGATCACCGGGGAGCTGTTTTTT. Full variable domain (outside the CDR3, taken from reference TRBV5-1 and TRBJ2-2): KAGVTQTPRYLIKTRGQQVTLSCSPISGHRSVSWYQQTPGQGLQFLFEYFSETQRNKGNFPGRFSGRQFSNSRSEMNVSTLELGDSALYLCASSSPGITGELFFGEGSRLTVL.

The rearrangement uses TRBV19 and TRBJ2-3; 10 bases line up with TRBD2. Germline V gene lookup returns CDR1 LNHDA and CDR2 SQIVND (reference sequence). J was trimmed by 4 bases and V by 3 bases; bases with no gene match: 4. This CDR3 is built from 15 residues. CDR3 in amino acids: CASSMRLAGADTQYF. The DNA of the CDR3 is TGTGCCAGTAGTATGAGGCTAGCGGGGGCAGATACGCAGTATTTT.

The chain couples TRBV5-1 to TRBJ2-7, with D maybe TRBD1 (6 bases). V gave up 4 bases and J gave up 0 bases, with 17 bases separating them. The germline V gene encodes CDR1 SGHRS and CDR2 YFSETQ. The CDR3 loop spans 16 amino acids. CDR3 in amino acids: CASSLWLTGSSYEQYF. The CDR3 DNA is TGCGCCAGCAGCCTATGGCTGACAGGAAGCTCCTACGAGCAGTACTTC.

The rearrangement links TRBV3-1 (or the pseudogene TRBV3-2) to TRBJ2-2; D is uncertain. The CDR3 extends over 13 amino acids. V dropped 7 bases and J dropped 7 bases, with 13 bases sitting between them. In germline, CDR1 is LGHDT, CDR2 YNNKEL (reference sequence). CDR3: CASTASHSGELFF. CDR3 nucleotides: TGTGCCAGCACCGCATCTCATAGCGGGGAGCTGTTTTTT.

The chain carries TRBV4-1 and TRBJ1-6; D is possibly TRBD1 (5 bases). Trimming stripped 0 bases from V and 7 bases from J, with 13 bases between. The germline gives CDR1 MGHRA, CDR2 YSYEKL. This CDR3 spans 16 amino acids. The CDR3 bases are TGCGCCAGCAGCCAAGAGCAGGGAAGGTGGAATTCACCCCTCCACTTT. Protein product: CASSQEQGRWNSPLHF.

The rearrangement joins TRBV12-5 to TRBJ1-6; D is ambiguous. Trimming took 3 bases from V and 6 from J, leaving 15 bases between them. Germline CDR1 is LGHNT and CDR2 is FRNRAP. The CDR3 consists of 16 residues. In nucleotides, the CDR3 is TGTGCTAGTGGTTTAATCTTTAGCCGCTTTAATTCACCCCTCCACTTT. Translated: CASGLIFSRFNSPLHF.

The V and J genes are TRBV19 and TRBJ1-5; possible D gene TRBD1, 5 bases. The CDR3 loop spans 14 amino acids. V lost 6 bases and J 4 bases, leaving 13 bases between the germline ends. The V gene's germline CDR1 is LNHDA and CDR2 SQIVND (reference sequence). The CDR3 loop is CASSRWGPNQPQHF. For the CDR3, the DNA is TGTGCCAGTAGCCGCTGGGGCCCGAATCAGCCCCAGCATTTT.

The rearrangement uses TRBV19 and TRBJ1-5, with TRBD1 identical over 8 bases. The germline V gene has CDR1 LNHDA and CDR2 SQIVND (reference sequence). V dropped 5 bases and J dropped 0; count of bases not matched to a gene: 9. CDR3 length: 17 residues. The CDR3 loop reads CASSLGDRGGSNQPQHF. CDR3 DNA: TGTGCCAGTAGTTTGGGAGACAGGGGAGGTAGCAATCAGCCCCAGCATTTT.

The chain is built from TRBV19 and TRBJ1-2; D is unresolved. The CDR3 is 13 amino acids. Germline V CDR1 and CDR2: LNHDA, SQIVND (reference sequence). Trimming left V 3 bases short and J 6 bases short, with 11 bases between. Here the CDR3 reads CASSMGFFNGYTF. In nucleotides, the CDR3 is TGTGCCAGTAGTATGGGATTTTTTAATGGCTACACCTTC.

J is TRBJ2-7 and V is TRBV29-1, with TRBD2 identical over 10 bases. Germline V gene lookup returns CDR1 SQVTM and CDR2 ANQGSEA. After removal of 5 bases from V and 5 bases from J, the junction contained 6 bases not matched to a gene. The CDR3 is made up of 13 amino acids. CDR3 nucleotides: TGCAGCGTTTCGGGACTAGCGAGGAACGAGCAGTACTTC. This sequence encodes CSVSGLARNEQYF.

The V and J genes are TRBV7-3 and TRBJ2-3; unclear D gene. The CDR3 has 13 amino acids. V dropped 2 bases and J dropped 1 base, with 4 bases sitting between them. Germline V CDR1 and CDR2: SGHTA, FQGTGA. CDR3 region: CASSLYRTDTQYF. As DNA, the CDR3 is TGTGCCAGCAGCTTATACCGCACAGATACGCAGTATTTT.

The chain uses TRBV14 and TRBJ1-1; no reliable D call. CDR3 length equals 15 residues. Trimming took 1 base from V and 4 from J, leaving 13 bases between them. Germline V gene data show CDR1 as SGHDN and CDR2 as FVKESK. The chain's CDR3 is CASSQVSLMGTEAFF. The CDR3 region has the DNA TGTGCCAGCAGCCAAGTGTCCTTAATGGGCACTGAAGCTTTCTTT.

This clone was found once. This sequence joins TRBV5-1 and TRBJ2-5, with a possible D match to TRBD2 (5 bases). CDR3 length: 13 residues. The V gene lost 0 bases and the J gene lost 5 bases, with 8 bases spanning the gap. The V gene's germline CDR1 is SGHRS and CDR2 YFSETQ. The CDR3 is CASSLGSVETQYF. CDR3 DNA: TGCGCCAGCAGCTTGGGTAGCGTCGAGACCCAGTACTTC. Supplemented by reference TRBV5-1 and TRBJ2-5, the full variable domain reads KAGVTQTPRYLIKTRGQQVTLSCSPISGHRSVSWYQQTPGQGLQFLFEYFSETQRNKGNFPGRFSGRQFSNSRSEMNVSTLELGDSALYLCASSLGSVETQYFGPGTRLLVL.

A remark on this clone: At one of its ends the junction is not consistent with the germline gene, which may arise from a read error. The J gene is TRBJ2-7, the V gene TRBV3-1 (or the pseudogene TRBV3-2); 9 positions match TRBD2. CDR1 is LGHDT, CDR2 YNNKEL, per germline (reference sequence). The CDR3 extends over 12 amino acids. For the CDR3, the DNA is TGTGCCAGCAGCCAAGGGAGCGGGAGGTCTCTCTTC. Its protein is CASSQGSGRSLF.

The rearrangement joins TRBV7-8 to TRBJ2-5; 8 bases fit TRBD2. The germline CDR1 and CDR2 sequences are SGHVS and FQNEAQ. V shed 10 bases and J 5 bases; nucleotides not matched to a gene: 9. The CDR3 runs 13 residues. The CDR3 region has the DNA TGTGCCACCGAGCGGGAGCCCGGGGAGACCCAGTACTTC. This gives the protein CATEREPGETQYF.

This clone was counted once. V usage is TRBV3-1 (or the pseudogene TRBV3-2) and J usage is TRBJ1-1; D is undetermined. Germline assignment: CDR1 LGHDT and CDR2 YNNKEL (reference sequence). Trimming shortened V by 8 bases and J by 4 bases, and 11 bases separated the two germline ends. This CDR3 contains 12 residues. The CDR3 coding sequence is TGTGCCAGCCGCGCGGCGGGCACTGAAGCTTTCTTT. Encoded protein: CASRAAGTEAFF.

The chain couples TRBV18 to TRBJ1-4, with TRBD1 as a possible D gene (5 bases). Trimming removed 5 bases from V and 4 bases from J, with 17 bases in between. CDR1 and CDR2 (germline): KGHSH, LQKENI. The CDR3 contains 16 residues. CDR3 DNA sequence: TGTGCCAGCTCAATGAACACAGGTGAAGGTAATGAAAAACTGTTTTTT. This gives the protein CASSMNTGEGNEKLFF.

This chain joins TRBV4-1 and TRBJ2-1; D gene ambiguous. Germline CDR1 is MGHRA and CDR2 is YSYEKL. This CDR3 is built from 16 residues. Trimming shortened V by 1 base and J by 8 bases, and 18 bases separated the two germline ends. CDR3 nucleotide sequence: TGCGCCAGCAGCCAAGGTCAACGGGCCCCTGAGCATGAGCAGTTCTTC. Its translation is CASSQGQRAPEHEQFF.

The V and J genes are TRBV2 and TRBJ1-5; TRBD1 aligns across 7 bases. The CDR3 totals 15 residues. V gave up 6 bases and J gave up 0 bases; unmatched junction bases: 5. Germline V CDR1 and CDR2: SNHLY, FYNNEI. For the CDR3, the DNA is TGTGCCAGCAGACCACAGGGGAATAGCAATCAGCCCCAGCATTTT. Encoded protein: CASRPQGNSNQPQHF. The full variable domain, with the rest looked up from reference TRBV2 and TRBJ1-5, is EPEVTQTPSHQVTQMGQEVILRCVPISNHLYFYWYRQILGQKVEFLVSFYNNEISEKSEIFDDQFSVERPDGSNFTLKIRSTKLEDSAMYFCASRPQGNSNQPQHFGDGTRLSIL.

The J gene is TRBJ2-1, the V gene TRBV2; maybe TRBD1 (6 bases). The germline V gene encodes CDR1 SNHLY and CDR2 FYNNEI. The CDR3 has 12 residues. Trimming took 7 bases from V and 10 from J, leaving 14 bases between them. CDR3 residues: CASTPERGEQFF. The CDR3 DNA reads as TGTGCCAGCACCCCCGAGAGGGGGGAGCAGTTCTTC.

The count of this clone is one. This chain connects TRBV27 to TRBJ2-7, with D tentatively TRBD1 or TRBD2 (6 bases each). There are 18 residues in the CDR3. The germline V gene has CDR1 MNHEY and CDR2 SMNVEV (reference sequence). V was trimmed by 2 bases and J by 2 bases, leaving 22 bases between them. In DNA form, the CDR3 reads TGTGCCAGCAGTTTACGGGGCCGGAGGGGGGAGGCCCCCTACGAGCAGTACTTC. Translation gives CASSLRGRRGEAPYEQYF.